This record covers a single T cell receptor beta chain. The entry originates in a study of blood T cell repertoires in COVID-19. Across the whole study: Both acute and convalescent COVID-19 samples were obtained from the United States, Italy and Spain.

The V end lost 3 bases, the J end lost 0 bases, and 18 bases lay between the germline ends. The CDR3 covers 18 residues. The germline V gene encodes CDR1 LNHDA and CDR2 SQIVND (reference sequence). Authors' data handling: Estimation of nucleated cell counts was performed using reference gene primer amplification. TCRdb's copy holds only in-frame clones and misses some; the assay was immunoSEQ multiplex PCR. The V and J calls and clone size come from that table; D and trimming were worked out from the DNA. The repertoire holds some 150,000 clones, with about four fifths as singletons. V gene TRBV19 combines with J gene TRBJ1-3, with TRBD1 as a possible D gene (5 bases). The sequence was collected from a man aged 65 to 79 with acute or convalescent COVID-19. Material for sequencing was peripheral blood. CDR3 in DNA: TGTGCCAGTAGTATCCGGGGCGGGACCGCGAGCTCTGGAAACACCATATATTTT. As protein: CASSIRGGTASSGNTIYF. Full variable domain (outside the CDR3, taken from reference TRBV19 and TRBJ1-3): DGGITQSPKYLFRKEGQNVTLSCEQNLNHDAMYWYRQDPGQGLRLIYYSQIVNDFQKGDIAEGYSVSREKKESFPLTVTSAQKNPTAFYLCASSIRGGTASSGNTIYFGEGSWLTVV.